This T cell receptor beta chain was sequenced during a study of CD8 T cells in Susac syndrome. With regard to this clonotype: Its specificity is not known.

Study-level results: CD4+ T cell repertoires in Susac syndrome lacked clonal expansion.

The CDR3 is 15 residues long. CDR1 is SGHTA and CDR2 is FQGNSA in the germline V gene. The J segment lost 5 bases and the V segment lost 3 bases, leaving 4 bases of the junction unmatched. RNA was extracted with the RNeasy kit, and a quantity of roughly 0.5 to 1 ug was reverse transcribed using random hexamers. Amplification of the TCR beta CDR3 was carried out by immunoSEQ multiplex PCR, which spanned a total of 54 Vbeta and 13 Jbeta segments. TCRdb re-analysed the immunoSEQ multiplex PCR reads in MiXCR, keeping a single row per CDR3 protein. Of about 120,000 distinct CDR3 sequences in the sample, 96% were seen once.

Sequencing used CD4+ T cells from PBMCs. This rearrangement joins TRBV7-2 to TRBJ2-1, with 10 bases identical to TRBD2. The receptor was isolated from a human donor with Susac syndrome. CDR3 in DNA: TGTGCCAGCAGCTTGGGGACTAGCGCGAACAATGAGCAGTTCTTC. Translating it yields CASSLGTSANNEQFF.